Each of the 10 T cell receptor beta chains below was sequenced from the same sample in a study of T cells after yellow fever vaccination. MiXCR, run by TCRdb on the 5' RACE reads, gives a single entry per CDR3 protein. The table shows 300,000 to 450,000 distinct CDR3 sequences, with under 7.5% occurring only once. The specimen was PBMCs, collected 5 days after the yellow fever booster vaccination. The receptor source for this set is a man younger than 45 who received the YFV17D yellow fever vaccine.

The rearrangement joins TRBV7-2 to TRBJ2-3, with TRBD1 identical over 10 bases. This CDR3 has 15 residues. J gave up 3 bases and V 5 bases, and 5 bases lay outside the gene matches. Looked up from germline, CDR1 is SGHTA and CDR2 is FQGNSA. The DNA of the CDR3 is TGTGCCAGCAGCGCCGGGACAGGGGTGACAGATACGCAGTATTTT. Residues: CASSAGTGVTDTQYF.

This chain uses TRBV5-1 with TRBJ2-3; D is unresolved. This CDR3 is built from 14 residues. The germline V gene encodes CDR1 SGHRS and CDR2 YFSETQ. V lost 3 bases to trimming and J lost 2 bases, with 10 bases between them. As DNA, the CDR3 is TGCGCCAGCAGCTCGACACCTACCACAGATACGCAGTATTTT. Translated, it gives CASSSTPTTDTQYF.

This clonotype showed up just a few times. The rearrangement joins TRBV20-1 to TRBJ2-1; 8 bases match TRBD2. Trimming at V came to 7 bases and at J to 7 bases, leaving 15 bases not matched to a gene. This CDR3 comprises 15 residues. Per germline, CDR1 DFQATT and CDR2 SNEGSKA (reference sequence). Here the CDR3 reads CSVAPRAGVGNEQFF. In DNA form, the CDR3 reads TGCAGTGTTGCTCCACGAGCGGGAGTGGGGAATGAGCAGTTCTTC.

V and J are TRBV7-2 and TRBJ2-5; 7 bases fit TRBD2. Per the germline V gene, CDR1 is SGHTA and CDR2 is FQGNSA. The length of the CDR3 is 16 residues. V trimming: 1 base; J trimming: 0 bases; junction bases outside the gene matches: 5. CDR3 nucleotide sequence: TGTGCCAGCAGCTTAGGACTAGCCCTTTACCAAGAGACCCAGTACTTC. Encoded protein: CASSLGLALYQETQYF.

This clonotype was observed a few times. This chain uses TRBV4-3 with TRBJ2-7, with D possibly TRBD1 on 6 matching bases. This CDR3 region has 15 residues. CDR1 is LGHNA, CDR2 YSLEER, per germline. V dropped 0 bases and J dropped 6 bases, with 15 bases sitting between them. As DNA, the CDR3 is TGCGCCAGCAGCCAAGATCAGGGGTTCGGCGTCGAGCAGTACTTC. It yields the protein CASSQDQGFGVEQYF.

This chain joins TRBV7-2 and TRBJ2-3; unclear D gene. CDR3 length equals 13 residues. From germline, CDR1 is SGHTA and CDR2 FQGNSA. V was clipped by 6 bases and J by 2 bases, with 9 bases between them. CDR3: CASRKRTTDTQYF. Here the CDR3 DNA reads TGTGCCAGCAGAAAAAGGACCACAGATACGCAGTATTTT.

This clonotype was seen more than once but under ten times. The chain uses TRBV7-9 and TRBJ1-4; 8 bases map to TRBD1. The germline V gene encodes CDR1 SEHNR and CDR2 FQNEAQ (reference sequence). V lost 5 bases and J lost 5; bases outside the gene matches: 4. The CDR3 sequence is 14 residues long. CDR3 region: CASSVDRVNEKLFF. CDR3 bases: TGTGCCAGCAGCGTGGACAGGGTGAATGAAAAACTGTTTTTT.

The chain has TRBV29-1 and TRBJ2-2; D may match TRBD1 or TRBD2 (5 bases each). Trimming took off 8 bases at V and 7 bases at J, with 20 bases between the two ends. The CDR3 has 14 amino acids. Germline values: CDR1 SQVTM, CDR2 ANQGSEA. CDR3 protein: CSTPGKSDSGELFF. CDR3 nucleotide sequence: TGCAGCACTCCCGGGAAGTCTGACAGCGGGGAGCTGTTTTTT.

J is TRBJ1-5 and V is TRBV6-1; TRBD1 is a possible D gene (6 bases). V shed 7 bases and J shed 4 bases, with 14 bases lying between them. The germline gives CDR1 MNHNS, CDR2 SASEGT. This CDR3 spans 14 amino acids. The CDR3 bases are TGTGCCAGCAAGATCACAGGGTTAAATCAGCCCCAGCATTTT. This codes for CASKITGLNQPQHF.

Only a few counts were recorded for this clonotype. This chain joins TRBV20-1 and TRBJ2-6; 11 bases are a match to TRBD1. The CDR3 extends over 16 amino acids. J was trimmed by 3 bases and V by 1 base; bases with no gene match: 2. The germline V gene encodes CDR1 DFQATT and CDR2 SNEGSKA (reference sequence). The DNA of the CDR3 is TGCAGTGCTAGAGGGACAGGGGGCATTGGGGCCAACGTCCTGACTTTC. Amino acid sequence: CSARGTGGIGANVLTF.